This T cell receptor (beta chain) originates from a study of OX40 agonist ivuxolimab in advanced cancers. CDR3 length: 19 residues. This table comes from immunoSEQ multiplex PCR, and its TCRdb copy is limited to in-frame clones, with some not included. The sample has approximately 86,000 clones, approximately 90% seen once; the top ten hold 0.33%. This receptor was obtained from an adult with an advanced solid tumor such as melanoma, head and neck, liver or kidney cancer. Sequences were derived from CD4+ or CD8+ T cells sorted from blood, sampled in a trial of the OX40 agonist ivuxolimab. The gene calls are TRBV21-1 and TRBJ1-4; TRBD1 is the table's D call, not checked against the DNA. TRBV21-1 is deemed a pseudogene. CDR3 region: CASSKISGTTYGNCEKLFF. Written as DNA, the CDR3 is TGTGCCAGCAGCAAAATTTCCGGGACAACATACGGGAATTGTGAAAAACTGTTTTTT.